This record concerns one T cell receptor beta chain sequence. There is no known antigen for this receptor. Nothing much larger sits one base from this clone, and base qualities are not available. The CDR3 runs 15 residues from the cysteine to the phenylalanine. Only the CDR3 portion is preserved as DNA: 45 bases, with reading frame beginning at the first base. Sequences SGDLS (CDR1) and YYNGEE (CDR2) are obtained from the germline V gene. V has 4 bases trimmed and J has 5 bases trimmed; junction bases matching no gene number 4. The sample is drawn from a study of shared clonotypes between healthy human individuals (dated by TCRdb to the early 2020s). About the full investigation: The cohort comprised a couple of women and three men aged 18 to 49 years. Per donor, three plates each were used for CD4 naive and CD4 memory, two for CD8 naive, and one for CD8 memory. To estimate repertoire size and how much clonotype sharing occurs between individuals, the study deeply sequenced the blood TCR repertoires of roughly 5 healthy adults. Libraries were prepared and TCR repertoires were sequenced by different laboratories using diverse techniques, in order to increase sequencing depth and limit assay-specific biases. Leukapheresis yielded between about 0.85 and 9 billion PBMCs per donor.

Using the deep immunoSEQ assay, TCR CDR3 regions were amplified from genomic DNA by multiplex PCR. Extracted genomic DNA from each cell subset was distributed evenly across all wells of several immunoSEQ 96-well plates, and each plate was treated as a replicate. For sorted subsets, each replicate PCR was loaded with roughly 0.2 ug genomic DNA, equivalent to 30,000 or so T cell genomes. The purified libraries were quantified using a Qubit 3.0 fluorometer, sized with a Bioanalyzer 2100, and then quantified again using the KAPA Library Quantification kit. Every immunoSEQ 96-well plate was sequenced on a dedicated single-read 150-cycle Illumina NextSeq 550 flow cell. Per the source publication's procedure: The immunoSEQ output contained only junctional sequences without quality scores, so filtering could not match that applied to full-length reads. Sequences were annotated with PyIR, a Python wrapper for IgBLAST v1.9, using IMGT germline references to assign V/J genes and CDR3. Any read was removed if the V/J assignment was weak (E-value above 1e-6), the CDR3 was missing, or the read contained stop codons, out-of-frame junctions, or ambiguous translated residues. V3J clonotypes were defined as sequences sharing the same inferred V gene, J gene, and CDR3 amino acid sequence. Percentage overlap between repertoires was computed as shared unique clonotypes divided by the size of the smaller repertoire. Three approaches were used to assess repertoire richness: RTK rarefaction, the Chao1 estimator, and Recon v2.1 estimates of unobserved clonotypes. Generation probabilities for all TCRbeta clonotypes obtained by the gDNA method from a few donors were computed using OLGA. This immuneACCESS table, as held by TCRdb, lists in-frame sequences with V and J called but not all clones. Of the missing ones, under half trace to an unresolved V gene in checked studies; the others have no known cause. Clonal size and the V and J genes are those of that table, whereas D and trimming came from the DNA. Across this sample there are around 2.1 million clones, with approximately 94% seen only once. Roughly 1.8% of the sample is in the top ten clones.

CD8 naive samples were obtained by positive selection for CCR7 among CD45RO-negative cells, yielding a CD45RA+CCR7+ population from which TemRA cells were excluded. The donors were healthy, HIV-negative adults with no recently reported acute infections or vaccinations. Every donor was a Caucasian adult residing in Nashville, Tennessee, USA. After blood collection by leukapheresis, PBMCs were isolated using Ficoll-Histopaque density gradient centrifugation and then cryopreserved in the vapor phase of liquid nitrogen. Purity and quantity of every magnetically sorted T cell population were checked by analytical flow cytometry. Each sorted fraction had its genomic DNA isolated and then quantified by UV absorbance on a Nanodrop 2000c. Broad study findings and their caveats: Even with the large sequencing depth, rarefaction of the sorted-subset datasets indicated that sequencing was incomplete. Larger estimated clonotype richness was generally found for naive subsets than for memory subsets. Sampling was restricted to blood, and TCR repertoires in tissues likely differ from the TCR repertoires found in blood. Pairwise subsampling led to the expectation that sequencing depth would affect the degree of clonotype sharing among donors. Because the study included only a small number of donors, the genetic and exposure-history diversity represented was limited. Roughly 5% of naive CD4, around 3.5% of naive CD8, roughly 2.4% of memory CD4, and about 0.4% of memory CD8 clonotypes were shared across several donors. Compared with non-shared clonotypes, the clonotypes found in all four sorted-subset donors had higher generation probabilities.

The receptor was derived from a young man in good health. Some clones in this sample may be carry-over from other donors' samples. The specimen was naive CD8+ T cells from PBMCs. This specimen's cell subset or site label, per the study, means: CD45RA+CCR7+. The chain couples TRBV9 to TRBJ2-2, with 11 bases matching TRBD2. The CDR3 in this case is CASSPRTSGTGELFF. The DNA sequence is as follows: TGTGCCAGCAGCCCCCGGACTAGCGGGACCGGGGAGCTGTTTTTT.